Listed here are 20 T cell receptor beta chains from one sample, sequenced in a study of T cell repertoires in cytomegalovirus infection. TCRdb called the reads again in MiXCR, with one record for every CDR3 protein. The sample lists some 940,000 distinct CDR3 sequences, less than 35% occurring once. Their recognized antigens are unknown. Source: cultured CD8+ T cells from PBMCs, taken from culture after CMV antigen stimulation. These receptors all come from a human donor in good health (CMV status not recorded). Some clones in this sample may be carry-over from other donors' samples.

The sample holds a few counts of this clonotype. This chain connects TRBV4-1 to TRBJ1-1, with a tentative D call TRBD1 (6 bases). Germline CDR1 is MGHRA and CDR2 is YSYEKL. Trimming left V 2 bases short and J 1 base short, with 11 bases between. The CDR3 is 15 residues long. The CDR3 spells CASSQRTAGNTEAFF. CDR3 in DNA: TGCGCCAGCAGCCAAAGGACAGCGGGGAACACTGAAGCTTTCTTT.

The chain recombines TRBV7-2 with TRBJ1-2; 8 bases line up with TRBD1. The J segment lost 8 bases and the V segment lost 4 bases, leaving 3 bases of the junction unmatched. From germline, CDR1 is SGHTA and CDR2 FQGNSA. The CDR3 has 12 amino acids. CDR3 sequence (DNA): TGTGCCAGCAGCTGGACAGGGCGCGGCTACACCTTC. Translated: CASSWTGRGYTF.

Worth noting for this clonotype: With a much larger clone just one base away, this may be a read error. V gene TRBV6-2 or TRBV6-3 combines with J gene TRBJ1-2; 7 nucleotides match TRBD1. The CDR3 is 13 residues long. Germline loops: CDR1 MNHEY, CDR2 SVGEGT. CDR3 loop: CVSRDSEGYGYTF. The CDR3 DNA reads TGTGTCAGCAGGGACAGCGAGGGGTATGGCTACACCTTC.

This clonotype was picked up a small number of times. The CDR3 loop is CASSSTRGATEAFF. The CDR3 DNA follows: TGTGCCAGCAGCAGTACCAGGGGCGCCACTGAAGCTTTCTTT. The rearrangement joins TRBV6-6 to TRBJ1-1, with D possibly TRBD1 on 6 matching bases. The CDR3 has 14 amino acids. Trimming left V 6 bases short and J 4 bases short, with 15 bases between. Looked up from germline, CDR1 is MNHNY and CDR2 is SVGAGI (reference sequence).

This clonotype showed up just a few times. The J gene is TRBJ1-1, the V gene TRBV6-2 or TRBV6-3; perhaps TRBD1 as D (5 bases). Per germline, CDR1 MNHEY and CDR2 SVGEGT. V was cut by 2 bases and J by 0 bases, with 10 bases left in between. There are 15 residues in the CDR3. CDR3 protein: CASSYTGYLNTEAFF. The CDR3, as DNA: TGTGCCAGCAGTTACACAGGATACCTGAACACTGAAGCTTTCTTT.

Many counts were recorded for this clonotype. This rearrangement joins TRBV7-2 to TRBJ2-2; a possible D gene is TRBD1 (5 bases). The CDR3 loop spans 15 amino acids. The V and J ends lost 2 bases and 4 bases respectively, with 11 bases between them. CDR1 and CDR2 from the germline V gene are SGHTA and FQGNSA. The DNA for the CDR3 is TGTGCCAGCAGCTTATTGGGGCAAAGCACCGGGGAGCTGTTTTTT. This encodes CASSLLGQSTGELFF.

This clonotype was recorded a few times. V gene TRBV7-9 combines with J gene TRBJ2-2, with D hard to call. Germline V gene data show CDR1 as SEHNR and CDR2 as FQNEAQ (reference sequence). V was cut by 7 bases and J by 5 bases, with 11 bases left in between. CDR3 size: 13 residues. The CDR3 DNA reads as TGTGCCAGCACCTGGGTGGAAACCGGGGAGCTGTTTTTT. Protein: CASTWVETGELFF.

This clonotype appeared many times. The chain combines TRBV10-3 with TRBJ1-1; D remains ambiguous. This CDR3 spans 15 amino acids. V lost 0 bases to trimming and J lost 1 base, with 9 bases between them. Germline lookup yields CDR1 ENHRY and CDR2 SYGVKD. The CDR3 nucleotides read TGTGCCATCAGTGAGTCTAGTAGAGGGAACACTGAAGCTTTCTTT. It translates to CAISESSRGNTEAFF.

The J gene is TRBJ1-3, the V gene TRBV6-5, with 7 bases lining up with TRBD1. Germline V gene sequence: CDR1 MNHEY, CDR2 SVGAGI. The junction had 14 bases not matched to a gene; V was cut back by 6 bases and J by 0 bases. The length of the CDR3 is 18 residues. This CDR3 reads CASRTFVDRESSGNTIYF. The CDR3 nucleotides are TGTGCCAGCAGAACTTTCGTAGACAGGGAATCCTCTGGAAACACCATATATTTT.

This clonotype was observed a handful of times. The chain joins TRBV6-6 to TRBJ2-5, with D maybe TRBD1 (6 bases). The ends were cut back, 6 bases at V and 5 bases at J, with 13 bases in the middle. Germline V gives CDR1 MNHNY, CDR2 SVGAGI (reference sequence). This CDR3 contains 13 residues. CDR3 sequence (DNA): TGTGCCAGCAGGCGACAGGAAGAGGAGACCCAGTACTTC. As protein: CASRRQEEETQYF.

The chain couples TRBV19 to TRBJ2-1, with no clear D. The CDR3 is 18 amino acids. Trimming stripped 0 bases from V and 5 bases from J, with 20 bases between. CDR1 and CDR2 (germline): LNHDA, SQIVND (reference sequence). As DNA, the CDR3 is TGTGCCAGTAGTATAGATCTTAACATCCCCTTTTTGCACAATGAGCAGTTCTTC. Protein product: CASSIDLNIPFLHNEQFF. Full variable domain (missing parts from reference TRBV19 and TRBJ2-1): DGGITQSPKYLFRKEGQNVTLSCEQNLNHDAMYWYRQDPGQGLRLIYYSQIVNDFQKGDIAEGYSVSREKKESFPLTVTSAQKNPTAFYLCASSIDLNIPFLHNEQFFGPGTRLTVL.

About this clonotype: The junction departs from germline at one end; a sequencing error may be responsible. The rearrangement joins TRBV19 to TRBJ2-6; 8 bases fit TRBD1. CDR1 is LNHDA and CDR2 is SQIVND in the germline V gene (reference sequence). The CDR3 contains 16 residues. This CDR3 is CASSYPQGAGANVLAF. CDR3 bases: TGTGCCAGTAGTTATCCCCAGGGGGCTGGGGCCAACGTCCTGGCTTTC.

On this clonotype itself: This sequence may be a read error, since a much larger clone differs from it by one base. The gene calls are TRBV11-2 and TRBJ2-2; D possibly corresponds to TRBD1 (5 bases). Per germline, CDR1 SGHAT and CDR2 FQNNGV. The CDR3 spans 14 residues. V gave up 3 bases and J gave up 6 bases, with 11 bases separating them. CDR3 residues: CASSFPRVSGELFF. DNA for the CDR3: TGTGCCAGCAGCTTCCCCAGGGTTTCCGGGGAGCTGTTTTTT.

This clonotype has more than one count but fewer than ten. This chain uses TRBV7-6 with TRBJ1-5; D unresolved. V lost 4 bases and J lost 5, with 9 bases in between. Germline V lookup: CDR1 SGHVS, CDR2 FNYEAQ. CDR3 length equals 13 residues. CDR3: CASSSEAYQPQHF. The CDR3 DNA sequence: TGTGCCAGCAGCTCAGAGGCTTATCAGCCCCAGCATTTT.

This clonotype was counted only a few times. The chain links TRBV6-5 to TRBJ2-7, with D perhaps TRBD1 or TRBD2 (5 bases each). Trimming pared 2 bases from V and 4 bases from J, leaving 15 bases between. Looked up from germline, CDR1 is MNHEY and CDR2 is SVGAGI. This CDR3 contains 15 residues. The CDR3 reads CASSYGTGTQYEQYF. CDR3 sequence (DNA): TGTGCCAGCAGTTACGGAACCGGGACGCAATACGAGCAGTACTTC.

The chain couples TRBV4-1 to TRBJ2-2, with D maybe TRBD1 (6 bases). Per the germline V gene, CDR1 is MGHRA and CDR2 is YSYEKL. With 4 bases removed from V and 2 bases from J, the gap between germline ends came to 8 bases. The CDR3 totals 14 residues. Written as DNA, the CDR3 is TGCGCCAGCAGCCGGGACACCAACACCGGGGAGCTGTTTTTT. Translated, it gives CASSRDTNTGELFF.

Only a few counts were recorded for this clonotype. The CDR3 DNA is TGTGCCAGCAGAGTTCGACGGGGAGGGGACGTAACTAATGAAAAACTGTTTTTT. Protein product: CASRVRRGGDVTNEKLFF. The gene calls are TRBV6-2 or TRBV6-3 and TRBJ1-4, with a possible D match to TRBD1 (5 bases). The CDR3 totals 18 residues. V lost 6 bases and J 1 base, leaving 21 bases between the germline ends. Germline CDR1 is MNHEY and CDR2 is SVGEGT.

This clonotype was seen more than once but under ten times. V and J are TRBV27 and TRBJ1-5, with D maybe TRBD1 (6 bases). This CDR3 has 14 residues. With 4 bases removed from V and 7 bases from J, the gap between germline ends came to 14 bases. Germline V gives CDR1 MNHEY, CDR2 SMNVEV (reference sequence). The DNA for the CDR3 is TGTGCCAGCAGTTCCGGGGGCGCCGGGCAGCCCCAGCATTTT. Translating it yields CASSSGGAGQPQHF.

This clonotype has just a few counts. The V gene is TRBV29-1, the J gene TRBJ1-1; maybe TRBD1 (6 bases). The germline V gene has CDR1 SQVTM and CDR2 ANQGSEA. The CDR3 covers 14 residues. V was cut by 4 bases and J by 1 base, with 13 bases left in between. Here the CDR3 reads CSVAPQTGNTEAFF. DNA for the CDR3: TGCAGCGTTGCCCCCCAGACAGGGAACACTGAAGCTTTCTTT.

The chain uses TRBV9 and TRBJ2-7, with D uncertain. Germline V lookup: CDR1 SGDLS, CDR2 YYNGEE. The CDR3 spans 15 residues. Written as DNA, the CDR3 is TGTGCCAACAGCCCCTCAGCCGACGGCACCTACGAGCAGTACGTC. Translation: CANSPSADGTYEQYV.